This passage covers 10 T cell receptor beta chains from one sample sequenced in a study of T cells in Graves' hyperthyroidism and ophthalmopathy. RNA transcripts provided the source from which TCR beta CDR3 regions were amplified. HTBI primers drove first-round RT-PCR of the TCR CDR3. Each CDR3 protein is one row after TCRdb ran MiXCR on the multiplex PCR reads. The sample shows approximately 270,000 distinct CDR3 sequences, approximately 14% of them seen only once. Sequencing was performed on blood. These receptors were collected from a woman aged 35 to 49 with Graves' hyperthyroidism that later progressed to Graves' ophthalmopathy.

This clonotype was detected many times. The rearrangement links TRBV2 to TRBJ2-7; D is unclear. CDR1 is SNHLY, CDR2 FYNNEI, per germline. The CDR3 extends over 10 amino acids. The V and J ends lost 6 bases and 4 bases respectively, with 4 bases between them. The CDR3 spells CASRIYEQYF. For the CDR3, the DNA is TGTGCCAGCAGGATATACGAGCAGTACTTC. The complete variable domain, with remaining parts taken from reference TRBV2 and TRBJ2-7, reads EPEVTQTPSHQVTQMGQEVILRCVPISNHLYFYWYRQILGQKVEFLVSFYNNEISEKSEIFDDQFSVERPDGSNFTLKIRSTKLEDSAMYFCASRIYEQYFGPGTRLTVT.

There are many counts of this clonotype. This chain connects TRBV28 to TRBJ2-7; D is unresolved. V lost 3 bases and J lost 9, with 18 bases in between. The CDR3 has 14 residues. The germline CDR1 and CDR2 sequences are MDHEN and SYDVKM. The CDR3 sequence: CASSLSQVGFGQYF. The CDR3 DNA is TGTGCCAGCAGTTTGTCGCAGGTGGGGTTTGGGCAGTACTTC.

As regards this clonotype: A read error is possible here, since a much larger clone lies one base away. The CDR3 bases are TGTGCCAGCAGCGCCTCCGGGACTTTATACAATGAGCAGTACTTC. Residues: CASSASGTLYNEQYF. The chain carries TRBV7-9 and TRBJ2-1; D possibly corresponds to TRBD2 (6 bases). The closer fit of TRBJ2-7 to the DNA end suggests the J call may be wrong. Germline loops: CDR1 SEHNR, CDR2 FQNEAQ (reference sequence). CDR3 size: 15 residues.

This clonotype was observed at least ten times. This chain joins TRBV18 and TRBJ2-5; maybe TRBD2 (6 bases). The V end lost 0 bases, the J end lost 5 bases, and 13 bases lay between the germline ends. The CDR3 runs to 15 residues. Germline CDR1 KGHSH, CDR2 LQKENI. The CDR3 DNA reads TGTGCCAGCTCACCACCGGGTCCCAGCGGGGAGACCCAGTACTTC. It yields the protein CASSPPGPSGETQYF. The whole variable domain, filled in from reference TRBV18 and TRBJ2-5, reads NAGVMQNPRHLVRRRGQEARLRCSPMKGHSHVYWYRQLPEEGLKFMVYLQKENIIDESGMPKERFSAEFPKEGPSILRIQQVVRGDSAAYFCASSPPGPSGETQYFGPGTRLLVL.

This clonotype was counted ten times or more. The V gene is TRBV20-1, the J gene TRBJ2-7, with 12 bases that match TRBD2. V gave up 0 bases and J gave up 4 bases; unmatched junction bases: 16. This CDR3 is built from 19 residues. Germline-derived CDR1 and CDR2 are DFQATT and SNEGSKA (reference sequence). Written as DNA, the CDR3 is TGCAGTGCTAGAGATATGGCCCTAGCGGGAGGGCCGGATTGGTACGAGCAGTACTTC. The encoded protein is CSARDMALAGGPDWYEQYF.

This clonotype was counted at least ten times. The chain recombines TRBV25-1 with TRBJ2-2, with D unresolved. Between the trimmed V and J ends, which lost 7 bases and 0 bases, there was a span of 9 bases. The CDR3 extends over 14 amino acids. Germline-derived CDR1 and CDR2 are MGHDK and SYGVNS. The CDR3 region has the DNA TGTGCCAGCACTAACTATCCGAACACCGGGGAGCTGTTTTTT. Translated, it gives CASTNYPNTGELFF.

The chain recombines TRBV7-9 with TRBJ2-3; the D gene is possibly TRBD2 (6 bases). This CDR3 is 18 amino acids long. Trimming stripped 5 bases from V and 2 bases from J, with 23 bases between. Per germline, CDR1 SEHNR and CDR2 FQNEAQ (reference sequence). CDR3 amino acids: CASSPKGGGRRPTDTQYF. CDR3 coding DNA: TGTGCCAGCAGCCCTAAGGGTGGGGGGAGACGTCCCACAGATACGCAGTATTTT.

This clonotype occurred many times. The chain is built from TRBV6-1 and TRBJ2-7; 8 positions agree with TRBD2. Losses at the gene ends were 6 bases for V and 3 bases for J; bases not matched to a gene: 7. CDR3 length equals 14 residues. CDR1 and CDR2 from the germline V gene are MNHNS and SASEGT. The DNA for the CDR3 is TGTGCCAGCAGACCGGGAGGGTTTGGCTACGAGCAGTACTTC. Its translation is CASRPGGFGYEQYF.

At least ten counts were recorded for this clonotype. The chain couples TRBV29-1 to TRBJ1-2; D is ambiguous. CDR1 SQVTM and CDR2 ANQGSEA come from the germline V gene. This CDR3 has 12 amino acids. V was cut by 6 bases and J by 4 bases, with 12 bases left in between. The CDR3 nucleotides read TGCAGCGTAGCACAGTCAACCTATGGCTACACCTTC. Encoded protein: CSVAQSTYGYTF. Full variable domain (rest looked up from reference TRBV29-1 and TRBJ1-2): SAVISQKPSRDICQRGTSLTIQCQVDSQVTMMFWYRQQPGQSLTLIATANQGSEATYESGFVIDKFPISRPNLTFSTLTVSNMSPEDSSIYLCSVAQSTYGYTFGSGTRLTVV.

There are many counts of this clonotype. The chain has TRBV25-1 and TRBJ2-2; D is perhaps TRBD1 (6 bases). This CDR3 is built from 18 residues. V was pared by 5 bases and J by 1 base, with 20 bases between. The germline V gene encodes CDR1 MGHDK and CDR2 SYGVNS. For the CDR3, the DNA is TGTGCCAGCAGTTCCGCTCCCGCAGGGGACGTGAACACCGGGGAGCTGTTTTTT. Its translation: CASSSAPAGDVNTGELFF.